This T cell receptor beta chain was retrieved from a study of blood T cells in healthy people across ages (dated by TCRdb to between 2014 and 2017). Study-wide context: Template switching captured roughly one uniquely barcoded TCR beta cDNA molecule per two T cells in model experiments. To avoid experimental bias, donors of different ages were randomly spread across the sequencing lanes. To track age-related changes in TCR beta repertoire diversity, the study relied on deep sequencing normalized with unique cDNA molecular identifiers. Donors were grouped into four age groups: young (average about 15 years), middle-aged (roughly 37), aged (around 66) and long-lived (approximately 81). For two donors (one aged 18 to 29 and one aged 80 or older), the study analyzed two additional independent replicas of 1 million unique cDNA reads from the same blood draw.

The donors were some 36 Caucasian individuals from Russia, aged roughly 6 to 100 years, who were systemically healthy. Roughly 9.5 milliliters of peripheral blood were drawn from each donor into EDTA-treated Vacutainer tubes. Ficoll-Paque density-gradient centrifugation was used to isolate PBMCs, with at least 6.5 million per sample. Trizol reagent was used to extract total RNA from the PBMCs, yielding at least 5.5 micrograms per sample. For every donor, flow cytometry on a PBMC aliquot measured the percentage of naive CD45RAhigh/CD27high T cells. Paper-wide results and their limitations: Observed TCR beta diversity per million T cells fell roughly linearly with age, and a significant reduction was already apparent by age about 43. The CMV infection status of donors was not known, potentially confounding age-related changes in expanded clonotypes. Compared with the aged group, the long-lived group had more naive CD4+ T cells, fewer expanded clones and increased TCR diversity, a pattern suggesting age selection. Because profiling used bulk unsorted PBMCs, naive and antigen-experienced compartments could not be compared conclusively. Observed TCR beta diversity correlated strongly with the percentage of naive T cells measured by flow cytometry. Estimates of total diversity based on one million sequenced T cells were regarded as lower bounds and as underestimates.

The library was generated by 5' RACE. A second roughly 6 to 12 cycle PCR used a sample-barcoded 5' primer and a J-beta primer mix. Each TCR beta cDNA molecule received a unique molecular identifier from a template-switch 5' adaptor carrying 12 random nucleotides. Each sample yielded at least 3 million CDR3-containing paired-end reads. The Mint cDNA synthesis kit, primed by a TRBC-specific oligonucleotide, was used to synthesize first-strand cDNA from all RNA. Following uracil-DNA glycosylase treatment, all cDNA underwent a first 18-cycle PCR with the universal primers M1SS and BC2_uni_R. The study's processing was this. For normalization, 1 million high-quality reads, each with a distinct molecular identifier, were randomly selected from each sample. Instead of being binned into consensus sequences, reads with shared molecular identifiers were discarded. MiTCR, run with a Q25 quality threshold and the strictest error-elimination algorithm, handled CDR3 identification, clonotype clustering and error correction. Lower-bound total TCR beta diversity was estimated with a nonparametric unseen species model using Euler transformation. TCRdb's own reprocessing of the public reads used fastp at Q25 and MiXCR and kept productive beta chains. Rows are unified per CDR3 protein, each entry keeping the most common DNA and genes. These V and J calls are TCRdb output, not the study's own analysis. The sample contains fewer than 2,000,000 distinct CDR3 sequences, about 39% of them found a single time. Of the sample, about 23% is held by the ten largest clones.

As regards this clonotype: The specificity of this receptor is unknown. One base away there is no much larger clone; base qualities are not given.

The germline V gene (reference sequence) yields GTSNPN for CDR1 and SVGIG for CDR2. The CDR3 runs 13 residues from the cysteine to the phenylalanine. Only CDR3 DNA remains: 39 bases, in frame from the first base. V was cut back by 2 bases and J by 3 bases, leaving a gap of 10 bases between them. The sequenced sample consisted of blood. The clonotype comes from a human donor in good health. The V and J genes are TRBV30 and TRBJ1-1; TRBD1 is a possible D gene, resting on 6 matching bases. The nucleotide sequence is given as TGTGCCTGGAGTAGAAACAGGGACACTGAAGCTTTCTTT. Translated, it reads CAWSRNRDTEAFF.